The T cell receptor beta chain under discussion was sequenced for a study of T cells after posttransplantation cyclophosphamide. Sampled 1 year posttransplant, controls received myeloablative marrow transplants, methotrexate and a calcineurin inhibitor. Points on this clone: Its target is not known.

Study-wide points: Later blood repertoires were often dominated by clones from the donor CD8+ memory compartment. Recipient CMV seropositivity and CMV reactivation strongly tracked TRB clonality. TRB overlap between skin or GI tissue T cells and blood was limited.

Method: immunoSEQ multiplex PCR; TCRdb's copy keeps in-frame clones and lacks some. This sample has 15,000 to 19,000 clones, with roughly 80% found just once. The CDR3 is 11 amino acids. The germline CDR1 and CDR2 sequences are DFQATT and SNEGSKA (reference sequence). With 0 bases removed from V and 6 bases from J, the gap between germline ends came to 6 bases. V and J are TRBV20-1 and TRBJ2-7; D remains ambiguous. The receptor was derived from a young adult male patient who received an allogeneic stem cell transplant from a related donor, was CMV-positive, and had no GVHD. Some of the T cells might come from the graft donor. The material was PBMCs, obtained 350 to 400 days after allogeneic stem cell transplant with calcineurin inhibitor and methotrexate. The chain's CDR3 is CSARDSGEQYF. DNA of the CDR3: TGCAGTGCTAGAGATTCCGGCGAGCAGTACTTC.